This TCR beta chain was found in a study of blood T cell repertoires in COVID-19. Study as a whole: Sources were T cells, B-cell-depleted T cells, or PBMCs; the material itself was cDNA or gDNA.

Germline V CDR1 and CDR2: GTSNPN, SVGIG (reference sequence). Trimming removed 2 bases from V and 7 bases from J; junction bases left unmatched: 3. This CDR3 is 13 amino acids long. In the authors' workflow: Estimation of nucleated cell counts was performed using reference gene primer amplification. Profiling relied on immunoSEQ multiplex PCR, and the TCRdb table lists in-frame clones only, not all of them. D and trimming come from the DNA, and the V and J calls and clone size come from that table. The data show some 58,000 clones, roughly 84% seen once. The chain recombines TRBV30 with TRBJ2-1; 9 bases map to TRBD1. The sequence came from a man over 45 with active COVID-19. Input material: peripheral blood. The CDR3, as DNA: TGTGCCTGGAGTATCGGGACAGGGAATGAGCAGTTCTTC. This translates into CAWSIGTGNEQFF.